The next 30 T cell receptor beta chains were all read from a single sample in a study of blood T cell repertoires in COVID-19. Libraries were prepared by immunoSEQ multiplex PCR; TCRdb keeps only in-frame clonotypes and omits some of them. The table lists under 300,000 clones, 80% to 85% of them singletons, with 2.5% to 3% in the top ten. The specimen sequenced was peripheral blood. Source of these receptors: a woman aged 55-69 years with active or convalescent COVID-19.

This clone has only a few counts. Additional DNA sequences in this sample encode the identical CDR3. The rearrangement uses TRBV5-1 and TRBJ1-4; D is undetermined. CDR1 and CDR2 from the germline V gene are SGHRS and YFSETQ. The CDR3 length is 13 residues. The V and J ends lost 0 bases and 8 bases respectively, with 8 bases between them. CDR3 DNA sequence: TGCGCCAGCAGCTTGGCCCGAGGCGAAAAACTGTTTTTT. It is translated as CASSLARGEKLFF.

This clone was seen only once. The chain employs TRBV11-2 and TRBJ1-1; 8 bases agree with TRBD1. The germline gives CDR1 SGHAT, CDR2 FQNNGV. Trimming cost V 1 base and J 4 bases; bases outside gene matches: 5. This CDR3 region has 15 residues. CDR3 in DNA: TGTGCCAGCAGCTTAGCCTACACAGGGGGCACTGAAGCTTTCTTT. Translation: CASSLAYTGGTEAFF.

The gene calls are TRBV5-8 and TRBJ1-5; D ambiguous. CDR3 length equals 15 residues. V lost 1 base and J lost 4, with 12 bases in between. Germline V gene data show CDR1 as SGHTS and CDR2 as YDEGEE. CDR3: CASSLILHRNQPQHF. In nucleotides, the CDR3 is TGTGCCAGCAGCTTGATCCTTCATCGGAATCAGCCCCAGCATTTT. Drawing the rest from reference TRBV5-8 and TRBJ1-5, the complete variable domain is EAGVTQSPTHLIKTRGQQATLRCSPISGHTSVYWYQQALGLGLQFLLWYDEGEERNRGNFPPRFSGRQFPNYSSELNVNALELEDSALYLCASSLILHRNQPQHFGDGTRLSIL.

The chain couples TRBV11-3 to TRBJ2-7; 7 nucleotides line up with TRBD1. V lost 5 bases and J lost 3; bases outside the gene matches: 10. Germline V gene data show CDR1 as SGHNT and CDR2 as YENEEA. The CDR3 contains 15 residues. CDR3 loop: CASSVNSGTDYEQYF. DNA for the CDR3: TGTGCCAGCAGCGTCAATTCCGGGACAGACTACGAGCAGTACTTC.

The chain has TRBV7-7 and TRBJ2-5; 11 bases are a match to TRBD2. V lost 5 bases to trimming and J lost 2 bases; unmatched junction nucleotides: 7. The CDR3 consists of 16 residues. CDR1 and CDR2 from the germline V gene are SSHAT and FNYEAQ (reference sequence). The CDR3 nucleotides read TGTGCCAGCAGCCCCCGGACTAGCGGGTTTCAAGAGACCCAGTACTTC. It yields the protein CASSPRTSGFQETQYF.

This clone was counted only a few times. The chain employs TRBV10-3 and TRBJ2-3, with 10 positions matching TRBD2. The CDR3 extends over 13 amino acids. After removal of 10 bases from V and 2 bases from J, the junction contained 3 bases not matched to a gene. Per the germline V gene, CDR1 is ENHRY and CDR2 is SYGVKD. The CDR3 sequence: CATSGGVTDTQYF. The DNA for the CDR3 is TGTGCCACCAGCGGGGGGGTCACAGATACGCAGTATTTT.

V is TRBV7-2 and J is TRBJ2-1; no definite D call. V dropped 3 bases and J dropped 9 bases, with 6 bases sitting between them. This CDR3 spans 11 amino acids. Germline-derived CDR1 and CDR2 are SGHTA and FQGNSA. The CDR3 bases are TGTGCCAGCAGCTTCCTTTTTGAGCAGTTCTTC. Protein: CASSFLFEQFF.

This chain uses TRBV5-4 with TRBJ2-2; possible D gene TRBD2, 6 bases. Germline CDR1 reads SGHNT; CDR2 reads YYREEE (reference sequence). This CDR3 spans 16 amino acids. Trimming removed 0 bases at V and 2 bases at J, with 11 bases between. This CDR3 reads CASSLDLAPNTGELFF. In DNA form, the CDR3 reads TGTGCCAGCAGCTTGGACCTAGCGCCTAACACCGGGGAGCTGTTTTTT. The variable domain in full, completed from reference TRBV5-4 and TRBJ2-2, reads ETGVTQSPTHLIKTRGQQVTLRCSSQSGHNTVSWYQQALGQGPQFIFQYYREEENGRGNFPPRFSGLQFPNYSSELNVNALELDDSALYLCASSLDLAPNTGELFFGEGSRLTVL.

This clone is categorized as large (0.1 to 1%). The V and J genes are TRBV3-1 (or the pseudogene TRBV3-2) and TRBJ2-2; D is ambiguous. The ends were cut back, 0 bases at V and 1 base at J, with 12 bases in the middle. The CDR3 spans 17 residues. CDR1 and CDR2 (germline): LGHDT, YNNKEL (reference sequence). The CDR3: CASSQDGQALNTGELFF. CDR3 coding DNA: TGTGCCAGCAGCCAAGATGGGCAGGCCCTGAACACCGGGGAGCTGTTTTTT.

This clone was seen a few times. The CDR3 DNA is TGTGCCAGCAGTGCCTCCCGGACAGGGGACAAAACCTACGAGCAGTACTTC. It yields the protein CASSASRTGDKTYEQYF. This chain uses TRBV2 with TRBJ2-7, with 9 positions matching TRBD1. Trimming at V came to 4 bases and at J to 2 bases, leaving 12 bases not matched to a gene. Germline CDR1 reads SNHLY; CDR2 reads FYNNEI. The CDR3 is made up of 17 amino acids.

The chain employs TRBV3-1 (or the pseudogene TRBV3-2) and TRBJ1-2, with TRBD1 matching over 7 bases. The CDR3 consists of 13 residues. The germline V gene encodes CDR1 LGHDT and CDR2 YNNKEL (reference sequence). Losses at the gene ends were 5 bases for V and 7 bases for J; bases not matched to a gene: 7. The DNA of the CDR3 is TGTGCCAGCAGCTCGACCAGGGGGATTGGCTACACCTTC. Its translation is CASSSTRGIGYTF.

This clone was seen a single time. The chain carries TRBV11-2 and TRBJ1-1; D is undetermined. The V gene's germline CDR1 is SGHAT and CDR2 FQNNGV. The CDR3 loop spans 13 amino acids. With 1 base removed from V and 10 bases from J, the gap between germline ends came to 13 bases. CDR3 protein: CASSLGRIGRAFF. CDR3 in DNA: TGTGCCAGCAGCTTAGGACGGATTGGGAGAGCTTTCTTT.

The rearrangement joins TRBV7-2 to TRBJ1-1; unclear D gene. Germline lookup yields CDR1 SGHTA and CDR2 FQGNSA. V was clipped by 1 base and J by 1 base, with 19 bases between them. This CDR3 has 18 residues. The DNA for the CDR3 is TGTGCCAGCAGCTTAGAGATGTGGTCGGGGTCGGGGAACACTGAAGCTTTCTTT. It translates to CASSLEMWSGSGNTEAFF.

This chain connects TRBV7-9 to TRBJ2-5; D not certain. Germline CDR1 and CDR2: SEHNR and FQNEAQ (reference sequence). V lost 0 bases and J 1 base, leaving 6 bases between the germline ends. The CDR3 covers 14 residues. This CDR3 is CASSLAAGQETQYF. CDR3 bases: TGTGCCAGCAGCTTAGCTGCCGGCCAAGAGACCCAGTACTTC.

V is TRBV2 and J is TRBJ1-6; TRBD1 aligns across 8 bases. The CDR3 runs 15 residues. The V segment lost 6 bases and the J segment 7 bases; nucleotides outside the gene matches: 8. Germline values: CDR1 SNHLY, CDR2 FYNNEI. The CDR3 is CASRADRAGNSPLHF. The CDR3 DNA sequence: TGTGCCAGCAGGGCGGACAGGGCGGGAAATTCACCCCTCCACTTT.

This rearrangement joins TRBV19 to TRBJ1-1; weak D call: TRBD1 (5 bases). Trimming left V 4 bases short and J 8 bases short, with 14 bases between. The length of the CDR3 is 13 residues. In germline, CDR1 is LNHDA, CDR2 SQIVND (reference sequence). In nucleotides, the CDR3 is TGTGCCAGTAGTACCCACATGGGGGGAGAAGCTTTCTTT. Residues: CASSTHMGGEAFF.

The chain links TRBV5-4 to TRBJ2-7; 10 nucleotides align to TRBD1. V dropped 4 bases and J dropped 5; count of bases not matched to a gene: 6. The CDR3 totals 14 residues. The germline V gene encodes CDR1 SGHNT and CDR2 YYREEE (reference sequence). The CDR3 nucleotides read TGTGCCAGCAGCAGCCAGACAGGGGGCCACGAGCAGTACTTC. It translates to CASSSQTGGHEQYF.

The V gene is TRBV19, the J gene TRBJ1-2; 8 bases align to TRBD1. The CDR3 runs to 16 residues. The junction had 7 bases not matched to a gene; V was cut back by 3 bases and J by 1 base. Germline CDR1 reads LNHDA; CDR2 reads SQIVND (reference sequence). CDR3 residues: CASSISRTGINYGYTF. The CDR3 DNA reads TGTGCCAGTAGTATTAGTCGGACAGGGATTAACTATGGCTACACCTTC. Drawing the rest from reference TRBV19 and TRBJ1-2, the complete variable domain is DGGITQSPKYLFRKEGQNVTLSCEQNLNHDAMYWYRQDPGQGLRLIYYSQIVNDFQKGDIAEGYSVSREKKESFPLTVTSAQKNPTAFYLCASSISRTGINYGYTFGSGTRLTVV.

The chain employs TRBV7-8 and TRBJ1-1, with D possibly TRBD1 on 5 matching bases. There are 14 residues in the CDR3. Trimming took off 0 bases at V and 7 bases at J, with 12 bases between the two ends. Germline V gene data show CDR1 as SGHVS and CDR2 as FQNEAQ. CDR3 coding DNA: TGTGCCAGCAGCTTAGCCCGGGGGTTCGTTGAAGCTTTCTTT. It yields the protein CASSLARGFVEAFF. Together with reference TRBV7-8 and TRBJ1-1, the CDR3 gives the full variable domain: GAGVSQSPRYKVAKRGQDVALRCDPISGHVSLFWYQQALGQGPEFLTYFQNEAQLDKSGLPSDRFFAERPEGSVSTLKIQRTQQEDSAVYLCASSLARGFVEAFFGQGTRLTVV.

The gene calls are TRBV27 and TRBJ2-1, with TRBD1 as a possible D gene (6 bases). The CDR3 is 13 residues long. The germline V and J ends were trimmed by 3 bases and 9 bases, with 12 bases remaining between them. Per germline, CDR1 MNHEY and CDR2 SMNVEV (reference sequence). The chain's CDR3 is CASSFDRRSEQFF. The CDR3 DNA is TGTGCCAGCAGTTTCGACAGGCGATCTGAGCAGTTCTTC.

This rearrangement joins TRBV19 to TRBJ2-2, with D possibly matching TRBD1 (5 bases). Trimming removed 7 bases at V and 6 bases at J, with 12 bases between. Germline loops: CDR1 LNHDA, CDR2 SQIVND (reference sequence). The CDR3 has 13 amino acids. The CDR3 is CASTPQGPGELFF. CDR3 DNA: TGTGCCAGTACCCCCCAGGGTCCCGGGGAGCTGTTTTTT.

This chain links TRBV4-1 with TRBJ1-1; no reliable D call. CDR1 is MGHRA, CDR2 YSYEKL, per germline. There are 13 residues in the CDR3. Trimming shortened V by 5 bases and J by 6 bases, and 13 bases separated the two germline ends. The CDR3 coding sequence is TGCGCCAGCAGCGCAGGCACGGGGTCTGAAGCTTTCTTT. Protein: CASSAGTGSEAFF.

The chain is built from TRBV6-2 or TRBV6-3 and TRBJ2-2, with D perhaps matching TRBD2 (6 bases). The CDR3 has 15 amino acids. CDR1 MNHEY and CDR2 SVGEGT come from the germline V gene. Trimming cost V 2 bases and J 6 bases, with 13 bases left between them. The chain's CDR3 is CASSYGTWGSGELFF. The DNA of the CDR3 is TGTGCCAGCAGTTACGGGACTTGGGGATCCGGGGAGCTGTTTTTT.

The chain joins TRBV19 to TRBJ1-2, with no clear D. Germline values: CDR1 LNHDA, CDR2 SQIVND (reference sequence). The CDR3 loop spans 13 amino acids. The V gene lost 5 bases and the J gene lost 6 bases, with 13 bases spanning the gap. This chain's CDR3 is CASSPLFPDGYTF. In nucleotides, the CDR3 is TGTGCCAGTAGTCCCCTCTTTCCGGATGGCTACACCTTC.

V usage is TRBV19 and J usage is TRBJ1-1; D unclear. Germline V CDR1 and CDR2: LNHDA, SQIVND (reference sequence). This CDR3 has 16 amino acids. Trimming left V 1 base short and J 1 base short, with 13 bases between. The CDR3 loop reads CASSIGFRSPNTEAFF. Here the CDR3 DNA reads TGTGCCAGTAGTATAGGTTTCCGGAGCCCGAACACTGAAGCTTTCTTT.

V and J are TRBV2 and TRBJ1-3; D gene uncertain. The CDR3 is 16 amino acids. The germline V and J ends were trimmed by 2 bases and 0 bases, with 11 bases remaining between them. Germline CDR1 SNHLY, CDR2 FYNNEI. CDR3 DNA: TGTGCCAGCAGTGAAAGCCCTAGATTCTCTGGAAACACCATATATTTT. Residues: CASSESPRFSGNTIYF.

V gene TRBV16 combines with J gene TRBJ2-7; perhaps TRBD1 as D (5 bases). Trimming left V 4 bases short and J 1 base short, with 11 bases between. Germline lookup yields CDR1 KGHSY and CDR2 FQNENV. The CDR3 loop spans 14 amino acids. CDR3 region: CASSPRAGSYEQYF. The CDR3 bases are TGTGCCAGCAGCCCACGAGCAGGGTCCTACGAGCAGTACTTC.

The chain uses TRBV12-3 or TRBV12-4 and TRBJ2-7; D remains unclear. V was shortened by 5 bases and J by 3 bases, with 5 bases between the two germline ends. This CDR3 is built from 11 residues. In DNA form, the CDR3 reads TGTGCCAGCAGTATCAGCTACGAGCAGTACTTC. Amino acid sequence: CASSISYEQYF.

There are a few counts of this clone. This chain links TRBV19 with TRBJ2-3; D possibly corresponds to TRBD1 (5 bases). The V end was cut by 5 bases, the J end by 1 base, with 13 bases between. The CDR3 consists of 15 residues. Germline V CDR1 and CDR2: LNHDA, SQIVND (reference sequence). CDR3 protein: CASSRVQGGTDTQYF. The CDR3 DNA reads TGTGCCAGTAGTCGTGTTCAGGGTGGCACAGATACGCAGTATTTT. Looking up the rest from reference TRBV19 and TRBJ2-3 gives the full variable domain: DGGITQSPKYLFRKEGQNVTLSCEQNLNHDAMYWYRQDPGQGLRLIYYSQIVNDFQKGDIAEGYSVSREKKESFPLTVTSAQKNPTAFYLCASSRVQGGTDTQYFGPGTRLTVL.

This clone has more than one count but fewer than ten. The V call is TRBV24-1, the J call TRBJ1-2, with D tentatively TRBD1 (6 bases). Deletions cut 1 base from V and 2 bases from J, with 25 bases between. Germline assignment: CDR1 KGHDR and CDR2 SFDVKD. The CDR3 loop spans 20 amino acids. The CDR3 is CATSDLRGRGRGEANYGYTF. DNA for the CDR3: TGTGCCACCAGTGATTTAAGGGGCAGGGGCAGGGGAGAGGCAAACTATGGCTACACCTTC.